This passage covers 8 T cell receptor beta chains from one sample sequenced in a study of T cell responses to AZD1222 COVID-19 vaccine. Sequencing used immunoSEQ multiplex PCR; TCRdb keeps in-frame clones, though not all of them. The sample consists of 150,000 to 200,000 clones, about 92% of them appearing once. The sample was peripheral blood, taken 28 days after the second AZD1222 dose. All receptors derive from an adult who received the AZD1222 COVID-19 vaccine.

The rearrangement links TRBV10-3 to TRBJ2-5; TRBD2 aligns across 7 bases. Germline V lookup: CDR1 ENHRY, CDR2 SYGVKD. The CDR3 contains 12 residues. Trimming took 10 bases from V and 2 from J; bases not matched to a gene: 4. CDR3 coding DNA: TGTGCCACGGGGGACTATCAAGAGACCCAGTACTTC. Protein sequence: CATGDYQETQYF.

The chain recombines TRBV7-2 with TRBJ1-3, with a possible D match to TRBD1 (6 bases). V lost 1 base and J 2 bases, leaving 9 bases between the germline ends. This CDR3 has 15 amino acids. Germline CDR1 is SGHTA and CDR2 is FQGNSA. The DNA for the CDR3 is TGTGCCAGCAGCTTAGGCAGGGGACCTGGAAACACCATATATTTT. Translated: CASSLGRGPGNTIYF.

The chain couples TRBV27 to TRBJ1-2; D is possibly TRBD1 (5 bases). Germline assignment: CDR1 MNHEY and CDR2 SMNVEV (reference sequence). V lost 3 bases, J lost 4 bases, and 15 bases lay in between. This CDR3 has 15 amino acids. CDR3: CASSFLPGTSYGYTF. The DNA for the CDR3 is TGTGCCAGCAGTTTCCTCCCCGGGACCAGCTATGGCTACACCTTC.

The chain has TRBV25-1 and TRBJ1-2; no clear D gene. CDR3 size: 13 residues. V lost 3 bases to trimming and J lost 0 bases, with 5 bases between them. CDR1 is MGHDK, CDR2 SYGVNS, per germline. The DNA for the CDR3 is TGTGCCAGCAGTGATACCCCTAACTATGGCTACACCTTC. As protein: CASSDTPNYGYTF.

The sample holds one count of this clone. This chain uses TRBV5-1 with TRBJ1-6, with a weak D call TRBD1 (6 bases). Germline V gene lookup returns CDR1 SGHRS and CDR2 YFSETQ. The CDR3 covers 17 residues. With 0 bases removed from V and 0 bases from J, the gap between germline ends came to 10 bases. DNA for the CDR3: TGCGCCAGCAGCTTGGGACAGGACAGCTCCTATAATTCACCCCTCCACTTT. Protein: CASSLGQDSSYNSPLHF.

The CDR3 sequence is CASEPERGGGDEQFF. The CDR3 DNA is TGTGCCAGTGAGCCCGAGCGGGGGGGAGGTGATGAGCAGTTCTTC. The chain recombines TRBV19 with TRBJ2-1; the match to TRBD2 covers 10 bases. Trimming cost V 8 bases and J 8 bases; bases outside gene matches: 12. This CDR3 comprises 15 residues. Germline-derived CDR1 and CDR2 are LNHDA and SQIVND (reference sequence).

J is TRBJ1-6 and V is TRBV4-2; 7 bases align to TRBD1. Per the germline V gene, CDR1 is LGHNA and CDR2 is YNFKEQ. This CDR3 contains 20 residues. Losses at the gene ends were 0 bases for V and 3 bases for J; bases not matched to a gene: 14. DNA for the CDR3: TGTGCCAGCAGCCAAGATATTTCATGGGACAGTTCAGACTATAATTCACCCCTCCACTTT. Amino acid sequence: CASSQDISWDSSDYNSPLHF.

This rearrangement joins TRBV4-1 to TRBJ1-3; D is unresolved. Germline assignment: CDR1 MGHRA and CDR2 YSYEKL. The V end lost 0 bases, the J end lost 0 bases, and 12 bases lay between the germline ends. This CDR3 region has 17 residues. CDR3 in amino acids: CASSQERVDYSGNTIYF. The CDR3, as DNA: TGCGCCAGCAGCCAAGAAAGGGTGGATTACTCTGGAAACACCATATATTTT.